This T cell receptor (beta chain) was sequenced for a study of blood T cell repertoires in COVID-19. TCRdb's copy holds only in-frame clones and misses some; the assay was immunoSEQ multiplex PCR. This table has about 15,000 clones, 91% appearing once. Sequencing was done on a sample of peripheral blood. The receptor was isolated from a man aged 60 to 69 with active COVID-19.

This CDR3 is CASSPGGTGSYTEAFF. The CDR3 DNA follows: TGCGCCAGCAGCCCGGGGGGGACAGGGTCTTACACTGAAGCTTTCTTT. This rearrangement joins TRBV5-1 to TRBJ1-1, with 9 bases fitting TRBD1. The CDR3 contains 16 residues. Germline V CDR1 and CDR2: SGHRS, YFSETQ. V lost 4 bases to trimming and J lost 3 bases; unmatched junction nucleotides: 10.